This passage covers 17 T cell receptor beta chains from one sample sequenced in a study of T cell repertoires in cytomegalovirus infection. TCRdb reanalysed the reads using MiXCR and keeps one entry per CDR3 protein. There are around 550,000 distinct CDR3 sequences in the sample; around a quarter occur only once, and approximately 13% lies in the top ten. Sequencing input: PBMCs. The receptors shown here come from a human donor in good health (CMV status not recorded). Some clones in this sample may be carry-over from other donors' samples.

This clonotype was detected many times. The J gene is TRBJ2-1, the V gene TRBV7-6, with 10 nucleotides matching TRBD2. Per germline, CDR1 SGHVS and CDR2 FNYEAQ. CDR3 size: 17 residues. V shed 1 base and J 0 bases; nucleotides not matched to a gene: 3. DNA of the CDR3: TGTGCCAGCAGCTTAGGAGGACTAGCGGCCTCCTACAATGAGCAGTTCTTC. Amino acid sequence: CASSLGGLAASYNEQFF.

This clonotype has a count of ten or more. J is TRBJ1-3 and V is TRBV7-2, with unresolved D. V was clipped by 5 bases and J by 0 bases, with 11 bases between them. The CDR3 contains 15 residues. Germline assignment: CDR1 SGHTA and CDR2 FQGNSA. The CDR3 nucleotides are TGTGCCAGCAGCGATGACGGAAACTCTGGAAACACCATATATTTT. Its translation is CASSDDGNSGNTIYF.

In the case of this clonotype: This may come from a read error, since a much larger clone is one base off. This CDR3 is missing its conserved last phenylalanine or tryptophan, likely due to a read error. The chain couples TRBV7-2 to TRBJ2-1; TRBD2 aligns across 11 bases. Germline CDR1 and CDR2: SGHTA and FQGNSA. The CDR3 loop spans 15 amino acids. V was pared by 3 bases and J by 10 bases, with 8 bases of the junction left unmatched. The chain's CDR3 is CASSFSGRAFEEQFS. CDR3 DNA: TGTGCCAGCAGCTTTAGCGGGAGGGCCTTCGAGGAGCAGTTCTCC.

V is TRBV19 and J is TRBJ2-1, with D possibly matching TRBD1 (6 bases). There are 13 residues in the CDR3. V lost 3 bases, J lost 6 bases, and 9 bases lay in between. CDR1 and CDR2 from the germline V gene are LNHDA and SQIVND (reference sequence). CDR3 residues: CASSIQDSNEQFF. CDR3 sequence (DNA): TGTGCCAGTAGTATCCAGGACAGCAATGAGCAGTTCTTC.

This clonotype has ten or more counts. The chain combines TRBV7-2 with TRBJ2-7; 8 positions agree with TRBD2. CDR3 length: 15 residues. The J segment lost 6 bases and the V segment lost 2 bases, leaving 9 bases of the junction unmatched. The germline V gene encodes CDR1 SGHTA and CDR2 FQGNSA. The CDR3 bases are TGTGCCAGCAGCTTACGCGGCGGGAGGACCGTCGAGCAGTACTTC. Encoded protein: CASSLRGGRTVEQYF.

This sequence joins TRBV4-1 and TRBJ2-1; D gene unclear. Germline CDR1 and CDR2: MGHRA and YSYEKL. The CDR3 is 17 amino acids. The V end lost 0 bases, the J end lost 3 bases, and 15 bases lay between the germline ends. This chain's CDR3 is CASSQDLVVGVYNEQFF. The CDR3 coding sequence is TGCGCCAGCAGCCAAGATCTCGTAGTCGGTGTCTACAATGAGCAGTTCTTC.

This clonotype was seen many times. The CDR3 sequence: CASSPGTAGTGYTF. Here the CDR3 DNA reads TGTGCCAGCAGTCCAGGGACAGCGGGGACTGGCTACACCTTC. J is TRBJ1-2 and V is TRBV12-3 or TRBV12-4, with 7 bases lining up with TRBD1. Unmatched junction bases numbered 10, after V lost 5 bases and J lost 7 bases. The CDR3 has 14 residues.

Many counts were recorded for this clonotype. The J gene is TRBJ2-2, the V gene TRBV7-2, with 7 bases aligning to TRBD1. The J segment lost 0 bases and the V segment lost 6 bases, leaving 1 base of the junction unmatched. This CDR3 is 14 amino acids long. Germline V gene sequence: CDR1 SGHTA, CDR2 FQGNSA. CDR3 sequence reads: CASRGTANTGELFF. The CDR3 coding sequence is TGTGCCAGCAGGGGGACAGCGAACACCGGGGAGCTGTTTTTT.

This clonotype has only a few counts. The V and J genes are TRBV7-2 and TRBJ2-1, with D hard to call. Trimming removed 5 bases from V and 1 base from J, with 12 bases in between. This CDR3 region has 15 residues. Germline V gene sequence: CDR1 SGHTA, CDR2 FQGNSA. DNA for the CDR3: TGTGCCAGCAGCAGTAGCTGGTCATCCTACAATGAGCAGTTCTTC. It encodes CASSSSWSSYNEQFF.

The chain employs TRBV29-1 and TRBJ2-2, with a tentative D call TRBD1 (5 bases). The CDR3 runs 13 residues. The V gene's germline CDR1 is SQVTM and CDR2 ANQGSEA. V dropped 1 base and J dropped 7 bases, with 10 bases sitting between them. CDR3 in amino acids: CSVEGQGGGELFF. The DNA of the CDR3 is TGCAGCGTTGAAGGCCAGGGCGGCGGGGAGCTGTTTTTT.

This clonotype was counted only a few times. This chain uses TRBV6-2 or TRBV6-3 with TRBJ1-2; D not resolved. The CDR3 is made up of 13 amino acids. Trimming left V 7 bases short and J 4 bases short, with 13 bases between. CDR1 and CDR2 (germline): MNHEY, SVGEGT. CDR3 in DNA: TGTGCCAGCACCCAACGGCAGCCCTATGGCTACACCTTC. Its translation is CASTQRQPYGYTF.

This clonotype was seen a handful of times. This chain joins TRBV6-5 and TRBJ2-1; D gene unclear. CDR3 length: 12 residues. Trimming took 8 bases from V and 7 from J, leaving 12 bases between them. Germline lookup yields CDR1 MNHEY and CDR2 SVGAGI. CDR3 residues: CASRSSSNEQFF. The CDR3 nucleotides read TGTGCCAGCCGGTCCTCGAGTAATGAGCAGTTCTTC.

This clonotype came up a few times. V gene TRBV11-2 combines with J gene TRBJ1-2; possibly TRBD1 for D (5 bases). This CDR3 is 13 amino acids long. The germline CDR1 and CDR2 sequences are SGHAT and FQNNGV. The germline V and J ends were trimmed by 4 bases and 6 bases, with 12 bases remaining between them. CDR3 sequence: CASSSRALDGYTF. The CDR3 DNA reads TGTGCCAGCAGCTCCAGGGCTTTGGATGGCTACACCTTC.

The genes are TRBV20-1 and TRBJ2-7; D tentatively fits TRBD1 or TRBD2 (5 bases each). CDR3 length: 14 residues. Trimming cost V 6 bases and J 6 bases, with 21 bases left between them. The V gene's germline CDR1 is DFQATT and CDR2 SNEGSKA (reference sequence). CDR3 region: CSAPQEEGWSEQYF. CDR3 DNA: TGCAGTGCGCCACAGGAAGAGGGTTGGTCCGAGCAGTACTTC.

This clonotype has just a few counts. This chain links TRBV6-1 with TRBJ2-1; D perhaps matches TRBD1 (6 bases). From germline, CDR1 is MNHNS and CDR2 SASEGT. The V end lost 6 bases, the J end lost 10 bases, and 25 bases lay between the germline ends. This CDR3 is built from 16 residues. CDR3 loop: CASRTGTPAIRGEQFF. CDR3 DNA sequence: TGTGCCAGCAGGACGGGGACCCCGGCCATAAGGGGGGAGCAGTTCTTC.

V usage is TRBV6-6 and J usage is TRBJ2-5; 7 bases align to TRBD2. V lost 0 bases to trimming and J lost 2 bases; unmatched junction nucleotides: 3. CDR3 length: 15 residues. From germline, CDR1 is MNHNY and CDR2 SVGAGI (reference sequence). CDR3 residues: CASSYSGTTQETQYF. The CDR3 nucleotides are TGTGCCAGCAGTTACTCCGGGACTACTCAAGAGACCCAGTACTTC.

This clonotype showed up just a few times. This rearrangement joins TRBV10-3 to TRBJ1-3; D is unresolved. Trimming pared 4 bases from V and 4 bases from J, leaving 11 bases between. This CDR3 is built from 14 residues. The germline gives CDR1 ENHRY, CDR2 SYGVKD. The CDR3 DNA reads TGTGCCATCAGTGGAATAACGTCCGGAAACACCATATATTTT. Translation: CAISGITSGNTIYF.